A single sample is the source of the 5 T cell receptor beta chains below, sequenced in a study of shared clonotypes between healthy human individuals. Sequencing was performed with immunoSEQ multiplex PCR; in TCRdb, only in-frame clones are kept and a portion is missing. The sample shows under 600,000 clones, 95% to 98% of them seen only once. Naive CD8 cells lacked CD45RO and underwent positive selection for CCR7, leaving out terminally differentiated effector memory CD45RA+ cells. The sequenced material came from naive CD8+ T cells sorted from blood. Receptors were obtained from a man aged 30-40 years in good health.

This clone was seen once. The chain recombines TRBV5-8 with TRBJ2-2; perhaps TRBD1 as D (6 bases). Looked up from germline, CDR1 is SGHTS and CDR2 is YDEGEE. The CDR3 totals 16 residues. Trimming removed 1 base at V and 0 bases at J, with 10 bases between. The DNA of the CDR3 is TGTGCCAGCAGCTTGAGGGGGTTCGCGAACACCGGGGAGCTGTTTTTT. The encoded protein is CASSLRGFANTGELFF.

This CDR3 reads CASSPPGLGNEQFF. The CDR3 region has the DNA TGCGCCAGCAGCCCACCGGGACTGGGCAATGAGCAGTTCTTC. The chain is built from TRBV4-1 and TRBJ2-1, with D perhaps TRBD2 (6 bases). Germline CDR1 reads MGHRA; CDR2 reads YSYEKL. Trimming stripped 4 bases from V and 6 bases from J, with 13 bases between. The CDR3 totals 14 residues.

CDR3 nucleotides: TGTGCCAGCAGTTACCCAGGGGTGGATACGCAGTATTTT. Its translation: CASSYPGVDTQYF. This chain links TRBV6-5 with TRBJ2-3; possible D gene TRBD1, 6 bases. This CDR3 spans 13 amino acids. Germline V CDR1 and CDR2: MNHEY, SVGAGI. V was cut by 2 bases and J by 6 bases, with 9 bases left in between.

The gene calls are TRBV19 and TRBJ2-1; 10 bases are shared with TRBD2. The junction had 7 bases not matched to a gene; V was cut back by 3 bases and J by 8 bases. The CDR3 extends over 15 amino acids. CDR1 is LNHDA, CDR2 SQIVND, per germline (reference sequence). The CDR3 is CASSMMGLASHEQFF. CDR3 DNA sequence: TGTGCCAGTAGTATGATGGGACTAGCGTCCCATGAGCAGTTCTTC.

The chain carries TRBV5-1 and TRBJ1-1; TRBD1 agrees at 7 bases. Germline-derived CDR1 and CDR2 are SGHRS and YFSETQ. V lost 0 bases to trimming and J lost 4 bases; unmatched junction nucleotides: 3. CDR3 length: 14 residues. CDR3 sequence: CASSLEQGPTEAFF. The CDR3 coding sequence is TGCGCCAGCAGCTTGGAACAGGGGCCCACTGAAGCTTTCTTT.